The source of this TCR beta chain is a study of radiation and T cells in renal cell carcinoma (dated by TCRdb to 2020 to 2021). About the investigation overall: A total of fewer than 55 samples underwent TCR beta sequencing, made up of 25 or so tumors and about 27 peripheral blood samples. In the roughly 49 samples combined, about 4 million unique CDR3 nucleotide sequences were found, encoding approximately 2,800,000 unique CDR3 amino acid sequences. The last blood draw occurred 4 weeks after radiation, at the same time as nephrectomy.

TCR beta libraries were generated from genomic DNA with the immunoSEQ kit, following the manufacturer's recommendations. To prepare the libraries, a first multiplex PCR with proprietary primers was run, followed by a second PCR that added unique barcodes, and a bead cleanup was done after each round. Each sample batch included a kit-provided positive control reaction and a negative control reaction. The final libraries underwent checking on an Agilent 4200 TapeStation D1000 ScreenTape, volumetric pooling, and quantification by qPCR. Sequencing was performed on an Illumina NextSeq500 with a MidOutput 150-cycle cartridge, and 156 Read1 and 15 Index1 cycles were run with kit custom primers. The pooled library was loaded at around 1.1 pM with an approximately 18% PhiX control spike-in. Per the source publication's procedure: Vendor-processed data were analyzed in R, and a clonotype was defined as all T cells sharing the same CDR3 nucleotide sequence. For clone abundance analyses, frequencies were normalized to the 10,000 most abundant clones per sample. Before analysis, public T cell clones were removed, and these numbered fewer than six per sample on average. Tumor-enriched and baseline blood-enriched clonotypes were defined by at least a 32-fold difference in abundance between compartments. A beta-binomial differential abundance model was used to identify clonotypes that expanded or contracted between blood time points. Tumor-blood repertoire similarity was measured with the Baroni-Urbani and Buser coefficient, and groups were compared using two-tailed Wilcoxon tests in R. TCRdb obtained this table from immuneACCESS and retained in-frame rearrangements with V and J assigned. These tables miss some clones; where compared with another copy, unresolved V genes account for less than half of the shortfall, and the remainder is unexplained. V and J calls and clone size are as listed in that table; D and trimming were resolved from the DNA. The sample yields more than 120,000 clones; 75% to 90% were counted once. The ten biggest clones cover 15% to 20% of the sample.

In the paper's terms, the time point label means: blood 4 weeks post-SBRT, at nephrectomy. The sample's treatment or condition label, decoded: 15 Gy SBRT to primary tumor, nephrectomy 4 weeks later. Samples were obtained from a clinical trial, in which 15 Gy stereotactic body radiation therapy was delivered to primary renal cell carcinomas and nephrectomy was performed 4 weeks later. To follow tumor-enriched clonotypes, serial peripheral blood was collected from radiation-treated patients at baseline and at 2 weeks and 4 weeks after SBRT. Every patient's renal cell carcinoma showed clear cell pathology. The QIAamp DNA Blood Mini Kit (Qiagen) was used to prepare genomic DNA for TCR sequencing. The analyses included only samples that passed all quality control checks. On this clone: Its antigen is still unknown. No much larger clonotype is one base removed from it; base qualities were not supplied.

From cysteine to phenylalanine, the CDR3 is 15 amino acids long. Only CDR3 DNA is held: 45 bases, read in frame from base 1. V loses 5 bases at its end and J loses 5 bases; junction bases beyond the gene matches: 12. CDR1 MNHEY and CDR2 SMNVEV are derived from the germline V gene (reference sequence). On the study overall, not on this receptor specifically: No pretreatment tumor biopsies were available, so the baseline intratumoral presence of clonotypes could not be determined. Blood repertoire dynamics were not followed beyond 4 weeks after treatment. Effects of radiation dose or scheduling on the TCR repertoire could not be addressed with the single-armed trial design. Top tumor clonotypes rose in blood from baseline to 2 weeks post-radiation, then contracted by 4 weeks, suggesting transient expansion of tumor-resident clones.

The receptor chain draws on TRBV27 and TRBJ2-7, and 7 junctional nucleotides match TRBD1. The sample was blood, taken from a patient whose treatment included radiotherapy and nephrectomy. The TCR was taken from a woman aged 45 to 65 with renal cell carcinoma. The DNA sequence is TGTGCCAGCAGTAAAATCCTCGGGACAGCCCACGAGCAGTACTTC. Translated, this is CASSKILGTAHEQYF.